These 11 T cell receptor beta chains share one sample of origin, sequenced in a study of neurological immune-mediated disorders. TCRdb fed the 5' RACE reads into MiXCR, producing one record per CDR3 protein. The table shows approximately 50,000 distinct CDR3 sequences, with about a tenth occurring only once. Sequencing was carried out using PBMCs. The receptors originated from a man between 70 and 80 years old with HTLV-1-associated myelopathy (HAM/TSP).

This clonotype was counted only a few times. V and J are TRBV24-1 and TRBJ2-7; the match to TRBD1 covers 8 bases. This CDR3 has 13 amino acids. The junction had 3 bases not matched to a gene; V was cut back by 4 bases and J by 5 bases. Germline V CDR1 and CDR2: KGHDR, SFDVKD. The CDR3 region has the DNA TGTGCCACCAGTGAGGCAGGGGGCCACGAGCAGTACTTC. This codes for CATSEAGGHEQYF.

At least ten counts were recorded for this clonotype. The rearrangement links TRBV7-3 to TRBJ2-1, with 8 bases matching TRBD2. V lost 10 bases to trimming and J lost 3 bases; unmatched junction nucleotides: 8. Germline CDR1 is SGHTA and CDR2 is FQGTGA. The CDR3 totals 14 residues. The CDR3 region is CATSVAGRYNEQFF. The CDR3 DNA reads TGTGCCACCTCCGTAGCGGGACGCTACAATGAGCAGTTCTTC.

This clonotype was picked up many times. The rearrangement joins TRBV6-5 to TRBJ2-7, with a weak D call TRBD2 (7 bases). Germline assignment: CDR1 MNHEY and CDR2 SVGAGI. The CDR3 is made up of 14 amino acids. Trimming removed 4 bases at V and 5 bases at J, with 15 bases between. DNA for the CDR3: TGTGCCAGCAGTTCTCGGGGGGCGGGGAACGAGCAGTACTTC. It encodes CASSSRGAGNEQYF.

In this sample, this clonotype turned up many times. The rearrangement links TRBV28 to TRBJ2-4; tentatively, D is TRBD1 (6 bases). The CDR3 covers 13 residues. V lost 8 bases to trimming and J lost 6 bases, with 14 bases between them. Germline V gives CDR1 MDHEN, CDR2 SYDVKM. CDR3: CASAYRDRNIQYF. The CDR3 DNA reads TGTGCCAGCGCGTACAGGGATAGAAACATTCAGTACTTC.

This clonotype was seen ten or more times. The rearrangement links TRBV20-1 to TRBJ2-7; TRBD1 matches at 7 bases. Losses at the gene ends were 5 bases for V and 5 bases for J; bases not matched to a gene: 9. In germline, CDR1 is DFQATT, CDR2 SNEGSKA (reference sequence). The CDR3 covers 13 residues. The CDR3 region is CSAQGVSTDEQYF. Here the CDR3 DNA reads TGCAGTGCTCAGGGGGTATCCACTGACGAGCAGTACTTC.

This clonotype was detected many times. The V gene is TRBV2, the J gene TRBJ2-5; possibly TRBD2 for D (5 bases). This CDR3 has 11 amino acids. The V gene's germline CDR1 is SNHLY and CDR2 FYNNEI. Trimming cost V 8 bases and J 4 bases, with 8 bases left between them. This CDR3 is CASLAGETQYF. CDR3 coding DNA: TGTGCCAGCCTAGCCGGAGAGACCCAGTACTTC.

This clonotype has ten or more counts. The rearrangement links TRBV20-1 to TRBJ1-5; D not resolved. This CDR3 is 13 amino acids long. V was shortened by 4 bases and J by 4 bases, with 11 bases between the two germline ends. CDR1 is DFQATT, CDR2 SNEGSKA, per germline (reference sequence). The CDR3 DNA reads as TGCAGTGCTAATCCGAGAGGTAATCAGCCCCAGCATTTT. As protein: CSANPRGNQPQHF.

In its sample, this clonotype was seen many times. The rearrangement uses TRBV20-1 and TRBJ1-5, with TRBD1 matching over 8 bases. Germline V lookup: CDR1 DFQATT, CDR2 SNEGSKA (reference sequence). Unmatched junction bases numbered 10, after V lost 5 bases and J lost 1 base. This CDR3 region has 16 residues. CDR3: CSAHPGGGESNQPQHF. The CDR3, as DNA: TGCAGTGCTCATCCAGGGGGCGGGGAGAGCAATCAGCCCCAGCATTTT.

This clonotype was observed many times. CDR3 loop: CASSDSSLSGSTDTQYF. The DNA of the CDR3 is TGTGCCAGCAGTGATTCCTCCCTTAGCGGGAGTACAGATACGCAGTATTTT. The J gene is TRBJ2-3, the V gene TRBV2; 9 bases are a match to TRBD2. V was clipped by 3 bases and J by 3 bases; unmatched bases: 10. The CDR3 length is 17 residues. The germline gives CDR1 SNHLY, CDR2 FYNNEI.

This clonotype was counted many times. In DNA, the CDR3 is TGTGCACCCGGGACAGGTTCAGTCGGGGCCAACGTCCTGACTTTC. This encodes CAPGTGSVGANVLTF. The rearrangement links TRBV6-2 or TRBV6-3 to TRBJ2-6, with 8 bases aligning to TRBD1. There are 15 residues in the CDR3. Germline V gene lookup returns CDR1 MNHEY and CDR2 SVGEGT.

In this sample, this clonotype turned up many times. V and J are TRBV21-1 and TRBJ1-1. TRBV21-1 is shown as a pseudogene. The CDR3 runs 15 residues. This CDR3 is CASSNGLQGLLLAFF. The CDR3, as DNA: TGTGCCAGCAGCAATGGTCTACAGGGCCTCCTTCTGGCTTTCTTT.